What follows are 5 T cell receptor beta chains derived from one specimen sequenced in a study of T cell repertoires in cytomegalovirus infection. TCRdb used MiXCR to reprocess the reads, holding one entry per CDR3 protein. The sample holds about 740,000 distinct CDR3 sequences, about a third seen once. The sequencing sample was made of PBMCs. All receptors come from a human donor in good health (CMV status not recorded). Some clones in this sample may be carry-over from other donors' samples.

The V call is TRBV10-3, the J call TRBJ1-1, with 11 bases identical to TRBD1. The CDR3 spans 15 residues. Trimming took 8 bases from V and 3 from J; bases not matched to a gene: 8. The germline V gene has CDR1 ENHRY and CDR2 SYGVKD. The CDR3 loop reads CAIAPRTGGYTEAFF. The DNA for the CDR3 is TGTGCCATCGCCCCGAGGACAGGGGGCTACACTGAAGCTTTCTTT.

V gene TRBV28 combines with J gene TRBJ2-1; a possible D gene is TRBD2 (5 bases). CDR3 length equals 15 residues. Germline V gene lookup returns CDR1 MDHEN and CDR2 SYDVKM. V lost 6 bases to trimming and J lost 4 bases, with 16 bases between them. The DNA of the CDR3 is TGTGCCAGCAGCCTCCCCGGGGTTGGGTACAATGAGCAGTTCTTC. Protein sequence: CASSLPGVGYNEQFF.

Worth noting for this clonotype: At one boundary the junction diverges from the germline segment, which might be a read error. The V gene is TRBV5-5, the J gene TRBJ2-1, with D possibly being TRBD2 (5 bases). The CDR3 sequence is 13 residues long. Germline values: CDR1 SGHKS, CDR2 YYEKEE (reference sequence). CDR3 in DNA: TGTGCCAGCAGCTCCCCAGAGCGGTGGGAGCAGTCCTTC. This sequence encodes CASSSPERWEQSF.

In the case of this clonotype: This CDR3 fails to terminate in the conserved phenylalanine or tryptophan, so it likely reflects a read error. The chain recombines TRBV4-1 with TRBJ1-2, with D unresolved. V lost 4 bases to trimming and J lost 0 bases, with 15 bases between them. The CDR3 sequence is 16 residues long. Germline V gives CDR1 MGHRA, CDR2 YSYEKL. CDR3 protein: CASSPWESLANYGYTC. The CDR3, as DNA: TGCGCCAGCAGCCCATGGGAGAGCCTAGCTAACTATGGCTACACCTGC.

This clonotype was counted between two and nine times. The V and J genes are TRBV5-1 and TRBJ2-4, with TRBD1 matching over 9 bases. Per the germline V gene, CDR1 is SGHRS and CDR2 is YFSETQ. This CDR3 has 15 residues. V shed 7 bases, J shed 4 bases, and the junction held 9 bases outside the gene matches. The DNA of the CDR3 is TGCGCCAGCCGCCCAAGGGACAGGGAGAAAAACATTCAGTACTTC. This gives the protein CASRPRDREKNIQYF.